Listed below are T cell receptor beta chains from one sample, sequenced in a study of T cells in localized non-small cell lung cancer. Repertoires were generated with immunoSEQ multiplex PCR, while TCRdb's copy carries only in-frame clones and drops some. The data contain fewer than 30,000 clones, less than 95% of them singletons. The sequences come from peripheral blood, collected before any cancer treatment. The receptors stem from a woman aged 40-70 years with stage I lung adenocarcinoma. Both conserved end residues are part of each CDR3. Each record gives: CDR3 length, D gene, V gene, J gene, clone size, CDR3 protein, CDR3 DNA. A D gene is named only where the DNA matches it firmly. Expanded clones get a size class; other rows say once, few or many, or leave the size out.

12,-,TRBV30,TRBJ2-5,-,CAWNAVRKTQYF,TGTGCCTGGAACGCGGTCCGGAAGACCCAGTACTTC
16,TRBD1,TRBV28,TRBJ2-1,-,CASSAAGQGIRNEQFF,TGTGCCAGCAGTGCGGCGGGACAGGGGATTAGGAATGAGCAGTTCTTC
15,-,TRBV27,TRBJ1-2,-,CASSFRWTANYGYTF,TGTGCCAGCAGTTTCCGCTGGACAGCTAACTATGGCTACACCTTC
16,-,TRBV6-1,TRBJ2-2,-,CASSGALGTGKRELFF,TGTGCCAGCAGTGGGGCCCTGGGAACAGGGAAAAGGGAGCTGTTTTTT
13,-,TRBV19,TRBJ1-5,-,CASNGEWNQPQHF,TGTGCCAGTAATGGGGAGTGGAACCAGCCCCAGCATTTT
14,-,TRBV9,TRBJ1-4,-,CASSASPGDEKLFF,TGTGCCAGCAGCGCTAGTCCGGGGGATGAAAAACTGTTTTTT
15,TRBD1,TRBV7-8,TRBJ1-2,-,CASSLGDRGLRGYTF,TGTGCCAGCAGCTTGGGGGACAGGGGGCTTCGGGGCTACACCTTC
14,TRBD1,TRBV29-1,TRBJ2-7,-,CSVRPDRSSYEQYF,TGCAGCGTGAGGCCGGACAGGAGCTCCTACGAGCAGTACTTC
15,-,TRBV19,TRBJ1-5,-,CASSVNQGRNQPQHF,TGTGCCAGTAGTGTTAATCAGGGTCGCAATCAGCCCCAGCATTTT
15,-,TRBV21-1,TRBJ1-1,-,CASSKKNRGSTEAFF,TGTGCCAGCAGCAAAAAAAATAGGGGGTCCACTGAAGCTTTCTTT
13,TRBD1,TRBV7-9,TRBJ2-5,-,CASSRGQSETQYF,TGTGCCAGCAGCCGGGGACAGTCAGAGACCCAGTACTTC
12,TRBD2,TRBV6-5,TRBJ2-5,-,CASSQGGETQYF,TGTGCCAGCAGTCAGGGAGGGGAGACCCAGTACTTC
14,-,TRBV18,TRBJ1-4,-,CASSPDSLNEKLFF,TGTGCCAGCTCACCGGACAGCCTAAATGAAAAACTGTTTTTT
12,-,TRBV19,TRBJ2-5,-,CASSTEPETQYF,TGTGCCAGTAGTACCGAACCGGAGACCCAGTACTTC
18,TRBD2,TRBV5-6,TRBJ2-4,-,CASSFRVSGIGGKNIQYF,TGTGCCAGCAGCTTTCGCGTTAGCGGGATTGGAGGTAAAAACATTCAGTACTTC
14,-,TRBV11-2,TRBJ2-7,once,CASSLQNFAYEQYF,TGTGCCAGCAGCTTACAGAACTTTGCCTACGAGCAGTACTTC
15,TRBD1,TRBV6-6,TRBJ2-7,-,CASSYLGQGRNEQYF,TGTGCCAGCAGTTACCTCGGACAGGGACGGAACGAGCAGTACTTC
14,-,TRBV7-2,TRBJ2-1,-,CASSLSGRYNEQFF,TGTGCCAGCAGCCTCAGCGGGCGCTACAATGAGCAGTTCTTC
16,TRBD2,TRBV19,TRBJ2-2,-,CATSTSGGLRTGELFF,TGTGCCACCTCGACTAGCGGGGGTCTCCGGACCGGGGAGCTGTTTTTT
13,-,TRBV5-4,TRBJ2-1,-,CASSFVGGNEQFF,TGTGCCAGCAGCTTCGTAGGGGGCAATGAGCAGTTCTTC
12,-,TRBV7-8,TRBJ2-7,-,CASSLAETDTYF,TGTGCCAGCAGCTTAGCGGAGACGGACACGTACTTC
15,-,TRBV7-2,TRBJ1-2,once,CASSLAAGLEYGYTF,TGTGCCAGCAGCTTAGCAGCCGGTCTGGAGTATGGCTACACCTTC
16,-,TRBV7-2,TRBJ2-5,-,CASSVGLLKYQETQYF,TGTGCCAGCAGCGTAGGACTGCTAAAGTACCAAGAGACCCAGTACTTC
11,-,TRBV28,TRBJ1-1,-,CASREYTEAFF,TGTGCCAGCCGGGAGTACACTGAAGCTTTCTTT
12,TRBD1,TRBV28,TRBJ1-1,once,CASSLGQGAAFF,TGTGCCAGCAGTTTGGGACAGGGGGCGGCTTTCTTT
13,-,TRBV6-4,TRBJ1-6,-,CASSALDNSPLHF,TGTGCCAGCAGTGCCCTGGATAATTCACCCCTCCACTTT
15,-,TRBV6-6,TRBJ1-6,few,CASSYSLVVNSPLHF,TGTGCCAGCAGTTACTCTTTGGTAGTGAATTCACCCCTCCACTTT
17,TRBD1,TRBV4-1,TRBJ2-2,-,CASSLPPPGTGDRELFF,TGCGCCAGCAGCCTCCCTCCCCCCGGGACAGGGGACAGGGAGCTGTTTTTT
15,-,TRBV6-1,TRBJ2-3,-,CASSLDLPGADTQYF,TGTGCCAGCAGTTTGGACCTCCCAGGGGCAGATACGCAGTATTTT
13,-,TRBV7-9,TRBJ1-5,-,CASSFDGNQPQHF,TGTGCCAGCAGCTTCGACGGCAATCAGCCCCAGCATTTT
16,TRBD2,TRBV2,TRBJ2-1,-,CASSPQWRGGRNEQFF,TGTGCCAGCAGCCCTCAATGGCGGGGGGGCCGCAATGAGCAGTTCTTC
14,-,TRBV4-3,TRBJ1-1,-,CASSQGYVNTEAFF,TGCGCCAGCAGCCAAGGGTATGTGAACACTGAAGCTTTCTTT
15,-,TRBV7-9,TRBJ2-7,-,CASSLEAGAGYEQYF,TGTGCCAGCAGCTTAGAGGCGGGGGCAGGGTACGAGCAGTACTTC
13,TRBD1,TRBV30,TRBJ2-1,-,CAWKDRLNNEQFF,TGTGCCTGGAAGGACAGGTTAAACAATGAGCAGTTCTTC
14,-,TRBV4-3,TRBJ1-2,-,CASSQEPILYGYTF,TGCGCCAGCAGCCAAGAGCCCATCCTTTATGGCTACACCTTC
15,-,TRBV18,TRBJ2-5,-,CASSPLMAGEETQYF,TGTGCCAGCTCACCACTCATGGCAGGAGAAGAGACCCAGTACTTC
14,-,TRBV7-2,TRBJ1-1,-,CASSSWTGGTEAFF,TGTGCCAGCAGCTCGTGGACCGGCGGGACTGAAGCTTTCTTT
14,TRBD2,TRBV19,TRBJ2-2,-,CATRLAGNTGELFF,TGTGCCACCAGACTAGCGGGGAACACCGGGGAGCTGTTTTTT
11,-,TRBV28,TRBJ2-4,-,CASSFLDIQYF,TGTGCCAGCAGTTTCCTGGACATTCAGTACTTC
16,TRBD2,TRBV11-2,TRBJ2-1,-,CASSPLRGLPVNEQFF,TGTGCCAGCAGCCCTCTGCGGGGACTACCAGTCAATGAGCAGTTCTTC
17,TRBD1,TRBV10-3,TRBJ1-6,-,CAISESGGQGTNSPLHF,TGTGCCATCAGTGAGTCAGGCGGACAGGGGACGAATTCACCCCTCCACTTT
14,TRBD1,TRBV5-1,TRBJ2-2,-,CASSLDRAAGELFF,TGCGCCAGCAGCCTGGACAGGGCCGCCGGGGAGCTGTTTTTT
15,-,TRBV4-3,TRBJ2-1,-,CASSQERTSYNEQFF,TGCGCCAGCAGCCAAGAGCGAACCTCCTACAATGAGCAGTTCTTC
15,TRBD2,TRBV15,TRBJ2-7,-,CATSSGTSGRLEQYF,TGTGCCACCAGCAGCGGGACTAGCGGGAGACTCGAGCAGTACTTC
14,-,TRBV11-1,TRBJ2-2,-,CASSLDRNTGELFF,TGTGCCAGCAGCTTAGATCGGAACACCGGGGAGCTGTTTTTT
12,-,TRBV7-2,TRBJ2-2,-,CASSPGTGELFF,TGTGCCAGCAGCCCCGGAACCGGGGAGCTGTTTTTT
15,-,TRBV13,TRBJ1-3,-,CASSPGVGSGNTIYF,TGTGCCAGCAGCCCGGGGGTGGGCTCTGGAAACACCATATATTTT
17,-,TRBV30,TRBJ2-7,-,CAWSLPPRMSQTYEQYF,TGTGCCTGGAGCCTCCCCCCCCGGATGTCGCAGACCTACGAGCAGTACTTC
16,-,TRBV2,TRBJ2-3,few,CASSPGSGAGTDTQYF,TGTGCCAGCAGCCCCGGGTCCGGGGCGGGCACAGATACGCAGTATTTT
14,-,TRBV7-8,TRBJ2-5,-,CASSLPVGGETQYF,TGTGCCAGCAGCTTACCCGTAGGGGGGGAGACCCAGTACTTC
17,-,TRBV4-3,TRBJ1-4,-,CASSQEWAGPSPEKLFF,TGCGCCAGCAGCCAAGAATGGGCAGGACCGAGTCCTGAAAAACTGTTTTTT